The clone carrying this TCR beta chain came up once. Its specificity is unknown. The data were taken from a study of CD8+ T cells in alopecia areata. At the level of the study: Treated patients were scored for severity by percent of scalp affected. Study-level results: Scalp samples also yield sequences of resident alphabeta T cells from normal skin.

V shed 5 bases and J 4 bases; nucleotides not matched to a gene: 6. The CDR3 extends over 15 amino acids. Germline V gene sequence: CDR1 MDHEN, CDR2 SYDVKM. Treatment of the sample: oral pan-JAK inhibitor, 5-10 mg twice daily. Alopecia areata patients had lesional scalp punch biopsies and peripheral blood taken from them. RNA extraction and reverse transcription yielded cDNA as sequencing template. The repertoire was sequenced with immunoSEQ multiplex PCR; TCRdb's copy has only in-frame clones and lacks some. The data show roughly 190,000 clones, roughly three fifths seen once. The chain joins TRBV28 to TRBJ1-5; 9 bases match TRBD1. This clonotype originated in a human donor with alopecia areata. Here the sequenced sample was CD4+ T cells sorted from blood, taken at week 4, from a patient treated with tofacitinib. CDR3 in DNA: TGTGCCAGCAGTCCACCGGGACAGGGTAATCAGCCCCAGCATTTT. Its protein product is CASSPPGQGNQPQHF.